A selection of T cell receptor beta chains follows, all from one sample in a study of cytomegalovirus exposure and HLA in healthy donors. Some clones are missing from TCRdb's copy, which holds only in-frame ones; the method was immunoSEQ multiplex PCR. This sample yields a few hundred thousand clones, of which 80% to 90% are seen a single time; more than 2% belongs to the top ten. What was sequenced was PBMCs. These receptors were collected from a woman aged 18 to 35 in good health and CMV-seronegative. Both conserved end residues are part of each CDR3. A D gene is named only where the DNA matches it firmly. Clone size is given for some rows only: seen once, a few or many times, or a class if the clone is expanded.

once | TRBD2 | TRBJ2-1 | TRBV13 | CASSWGSGGPLVDEQFF | TGTGCCAGCAGCTGGGGATCGGGGGGGCCGCTAGTCGATGAGCAGTTCTTC
. | . | TRBJ1-1 | TRBV19 | CASSIGGGTEAFF | TGTGCCAGTAGTATAGGGGGAGGAACTGAAGCTTTCTTT
. | . | TRBJ2-7 | TRBV5-1 | CASSLAQGSPHEQYF | TGCGCCAGCAGCTTGGCGCAGGGTTCACCCCACGAGCAGTACTTC
. | . | TRBJ2-1 | TRBV18 | CASSPEIRKISSYNEQFF | TGTGCCAGCTCACCAGAGATACGTAAAATAAGCTCCTACAATGAGCAGTTCTTC
. | TRBD1 | TRBJ2-1 | TRBV6-5 | CASSYAGTGGAMRQFF | TGTGCCAGCAGTTACGCCGGGACAGGGGGCGCAATGCGGCAGTTCTTC
. | . | TRBJ2-7 | TRBV19 | CASSTTTGGPYEQYF | TGTGCCAGTAGTACCACCACCGGGGGTCCCTACGAGCAGTACTTC
. | TRBD2 | TRBJ2-7 | TRBV2 | CATTPERGGHEQYF | TGTGCAACGACCCCCGAGCGGGGGGGCCACGAGCAGTACTTC
. | . | TRBJ1-5 | TRBV2 | CASSEFRNSNQPQHF | TGTGCCAGCAGTGAATTCAGAAATAGCAATCAGCCCCAGCATTTT
. | . | TRBJ2-5 | TRBV9 | CASSVGYGDFQETQYF | TGTGCCAGCAGCGTAGGGTACGGGGATTTCCAAGAGACCCAGTACTTC
few | . | TRBJ1-2 | TRBV29-1 | CSDNNGVLF | TGCAGCGACAACAACGGGGTCCTCTTC
. | TRBD1 | TRBJ2-1 | TRBV5-4 | CASTERGGQGYNEQFF | TGTGCCAGCACCGAAAGGGGGGGACAGGGATACAATGAGCAGTTCTTC
. | TRBD2 | TRBJ2-7 | TRBV4-1 | CANSRHVPASGGANEQYF | TGCGCCAACAGCCGCCACGTCCCCGCGAGCGGGGGGGCTAACGAGCAGTACTTC
. | . | TRBJ1-1 | TRBV27 | CASSLSRPAGAITEAFF | TGTGCCAGCAGTTTATCTCGGCCGGCAGGGGCCATCACTGAAGCTTTCTTT
. | . | TRBJ1-1 | TRBV6-5 | CASSYTRQARGTEAFF | TGTGCCAGCAGTTACACGCGACAGGCCCGGGGCACTGAAGCTTTCTTT
. | TRBD2 | TRBJ2-1 | TRBV19 | CASSRRGGPSYNEQFF | TGTGCCAGTAGTAGGCGGGGGGGGCCCTCCTACAATGAGCAGTTCTTC
. | TRBD2 | TRBJ2-7 | TRBV5-1 | CASSLVAGGTDEQYF | TGCGCCAGCAGCTTGGTGGCGGGGGGGACTGACGAGCAGTACTTC
. | . | TRBJ1-2 | TRBV6-5 | CASSYSRLGGGYTF | TGTGCCAGCAGTTACTCGAGACTCGGCGGAGGCTACACCTTC
. | TRBD2 | TRBJ2-7 | TRBV27 | CASSSSGGPTQLLYEQYF | TGTGCCAGCAGTTCTAGCGGGGGGCCCACTCAACTTCTTTACGAGCAGTACTTC
. | . | TRBJ2-5 | TRBV20-1 | CSANMIGLQYF | TGCAGTGCTAATATGATCGGACTCCAGTACTTC